Reported below is one TCR beta chain. The entry originates in a study of control samples from healthy donors and cancer patients. The assay was immunoSEQ multiplex PCR, and TCRdb's table has in-frame clones only and misses some. In the table there are about 110,000 clones, roughly 79% of which are singletons. Per germline, CDR1 SGHAT and CDR2 FQNNGV. Germline trimming cut 3 bases from V and 6 bases from J; bases unmatched to any gene: 7. The CDR3 is made up of 15 amino acids. The TCR originated in a man aged 18 to 29 in good health. The specimen was blood. The chain uses TRBV11-2 and TRBJ2-2, with TRBD2 matching over 7 bases. The CDR3 DNA reads as TGTGCCAGCAGCTTTTTCGGGAGGACGGCCGGGGAGCTGTTTTTT. This codes for CASSFFGRTAGELFF.